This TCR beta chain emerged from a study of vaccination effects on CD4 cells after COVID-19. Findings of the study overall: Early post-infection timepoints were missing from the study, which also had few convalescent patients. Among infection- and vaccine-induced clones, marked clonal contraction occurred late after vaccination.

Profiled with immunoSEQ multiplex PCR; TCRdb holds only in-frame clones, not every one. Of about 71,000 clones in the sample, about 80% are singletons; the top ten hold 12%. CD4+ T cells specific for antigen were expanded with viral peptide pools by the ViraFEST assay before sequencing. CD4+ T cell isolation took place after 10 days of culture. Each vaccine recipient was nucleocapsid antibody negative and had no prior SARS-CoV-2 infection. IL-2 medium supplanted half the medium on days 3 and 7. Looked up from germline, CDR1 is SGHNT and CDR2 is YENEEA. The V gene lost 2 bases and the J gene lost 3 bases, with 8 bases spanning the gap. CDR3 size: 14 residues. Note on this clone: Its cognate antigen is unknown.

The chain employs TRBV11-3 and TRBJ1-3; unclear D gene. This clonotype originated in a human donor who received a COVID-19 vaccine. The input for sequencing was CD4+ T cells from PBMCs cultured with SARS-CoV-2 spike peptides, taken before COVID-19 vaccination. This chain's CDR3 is CASSLRTDGNTIYF. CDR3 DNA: TGTGCCAGCAGCTTAAGGACCGATGGAAACACCATATATTTT.